This entry lists 3 T cell receptor beta chains sequenced from one sample in a study of neurological immune-mediated disorders. From the 5' RACE reads, TCRdb called clonotypes with MiXCR, one entry per CDR3 protein. Here the sample spans 25,000 to 30,000 distinct CDR3 sequences, about an eighth being singletons. The source material was PBMCs. These receptor sequences come from an older woman in good health.

This clonotype was counted ten times or more. The V gene is TRBV4-2, the J gene TRBJ2-4, with 7 bases fitting TRBD2. The CDR3 length is 15 residues. Germline V gives CDR1 LGHNA, CDR2 YNFKEQ. The V segment lost 0 bases and the J segment 1 base; nucleotides outside the gene matches: 0. The DNA of the CDR3 is TGTGCCAGCAGCCAAGAGGGGGGGGCCAAAAACATTCAGTACTTC. Its protein is CASSQEGGAKNIQYF.

This clonotype is deemed medium-sized. The V call is TRBV6-6, the J call TRBJ2-1; the D call may be TRBD1 or TRBD2 (6 bases each). Trimming cost V 6 bases and J 6 bases, with 12 bases left between them. From germline, CDR1 is MNHNY and CDR2 SVGAGI (reference sequence). The CDR3 has 13 residues. The CDR3 nucleotides are TGTGCCAGCAGCCCACAGGGAGGCAATGAGCAGTTCTTC. The encoded protein is CASSPQGGNEQFF.

In its sample, this clonotype was seen many times. The genes are TRBV12-3 or TRBV12-4 and TRBJ2-5, with D possibly TRBD2 on 6 matching bases. CDR3 size: 13 residues. V shed 5 bases and J shed 5 bases, with 12 bases lying between them. The CDR3 DNA follows: TGTGCCAGCAGTCCGGGACTTTCGGAGACCCAGTACTTC. Translating it yields CASSPGLSETQYF.